This TCR beta chain was captured by sequencing in a study of blood T cells in healthy people across ages. This clonotype came up many times. The CDR3 runs 14 residues. The junction had 2 bases not matched to a gene; V was cut back by 0 bases and J by 5 bases. Germline V gene lookup returns CDR1 SGHRS and CDR2 YFSETQ. Using a J-beta primer mix together with a sample-barcoded 5' primer, a second PCR was run for 7 to 11 cycles. TCRdb called the 5' RACE reads again in MiXCR, with one record for every CDR3 protein. The sample consists of 800,000 to 1,000,000 distinct CDR3 sequences, 48% of them appearing once. Drawn from each donor were ten milliliters of peripheral blood.

Input material: blood. This chain connects TRBV5-1 to TRBJ2-1; 7 bases are shared with TRBD2. This TCR was sampled from a man aged 25-45 years in good health. CDR3 in DNA: TGCGCCAGCAGCTTGGAGCGGGGCAACAATGAGCAGTTCTTC. It specifies CASSLERGNNEQFF.